This T cell receptor (beta chain) was identified in a study of early T cells in non-severe SARS-CoV-2 infection. Study-level background: It was bulk RNA from unsorted whole blood that was sequenced, and the chains were unpaired.

Broader study findings: Anti-spike CD8 responses were favored in VDJdb matching, and private and CD4 specificities were missed.

V gave up 4 bases and J gave up 5 bases, with 17 bases separating them. Germline CDR1 SGHDN, CDR2 FVKESK. The CDR3 sequence is 16 residues long. Attachment of unique molecular identifiers was made to individual cDNA molecules. MiXCR, applied by TCRdb to the 5' RACE reads, yields one record per CDR3 protein. The table has tens of thousands of distinct CDR3 sequences, approximately 5.9% seen once. There are many counts of this clonotype. Its target is not known. The genes are TRBV14 and TRBJ2-2; D uncertain. Sequenced: whole blood. This receptor was obtained from an adult who was a healthcare worker with PCR-confirmed SARS-CoV-2 infection or an uninfected control (not recorded which). The CDR3 sequence: CASSRLGVGRTGELFF. The CDR3, as DNA: TGTGCCAGCAGCCGCCTAGGAGTTGGCCGAACCGGGGAGCTGTTTTTT.